Listed below are T cell receptor beta chains from one sample, sequenced in a study of T cells in Graves' hyperthyroidism and ophthalmopathy. A single record per CDR3 protein comes from TCRdb applying MiXCR to the multiplex PCR reads. Among 33,000 or so distinct CDR3 sequences, just under 50% were seen once, and the ten largest hold roughly 6.2%. The sequenced sample was blood. All receptors derive from a woman aged 45-59 years with Graves' hyperthyroidism that later progressed to Graves' ophthalmopathy. Both conserved end residues are part of each CDR3. Fields, in order: J gene, V gene, clone size, D gene, CDR3 protein, CDR3 DNA. A D gene is named only where the DNA matches it firmly. Only some rows state a clone size, as once, few, many or a class for expanded clones.

>TRBJ2-3|TRBV20-1|NA|TRBD2
CSAARRTSGGSTDTQYF
TGCAGTGCTGCCCGTCGGACTAGCGGGGGTAGCACAGATACGCAGTATTTT
>TRBJ1-1|TRBV4-3|many|TRBD1
CASSHQGTGAGTEAFF
TGCGCCAGCAGCCATCAGGGGACAGGGGCGGGCACTGAAGCTTTCTTT
>TRBJ1-1|TRBV7-8|NA|NA
CASSLSLAGAFF
TGTGCCAGCAGCTTATCTCTAGCGGGAGCTTTCTTT
>TRBJ1-2|TRBV5-1|many|NA
CASTSNGENYGYTF
TGCGCCAGCACCTCTAATGGGGAGAACTATGGCTACACCTTC
>TRBJ1-4|TRBV10-3|NA|TRBD1
CAIRKDRGRKDEKLFF
TGTGCCATCAGGAAAGACAGGGGAAGGAAGGATGAAAAACTGTTTTTT
>TRBJ2-7|TRBV4-1|NA|TRBD2
CASSQNSGRYEQYF
TGCGCCAGCAGCCAAAATAGCGGGAGGTACGAGCAGTACTTC
>TRBJ1-6|TRBV2|NA|TRBD1
CASSALQGLSSPLHF
TGTGCCAGCAGTGCCCTACAGGGGCTGTCTTCACCCCTCCACTTT
>TRBJ2-1|TRBV3-1|many|NA
CASSQVYEQFF
TGTGCCAGCAGCCAAGTCTATGAGCAGTTCTTC
>TRBJ1-3|TRBV12-3/TRBV12-4|many|NA
CASSSGQFGNTIYF
TGTGCCAGCAGCTCCGGACAGTTTGGAAACACCATATATTTT
>TRBJ1-5|TRBV6-2/TRBV6-3|many|TRBD1
CASSNRGSGIQPQHF
TGTGCCAGCAGCAACAGGGGCAGCGGTATTCAGCCCCAGCATTTT
>TRBJ2-7|TRBV19|medium-sized|NA
CASSRATLGNEQYF
TGTGCCAGTAGTCGCGCCACCTTAGGTAACGAGCAGTACTTC